The rows below give T cell receptor beta chains drawn from one sample of a study of cytomegalovirus exposure and HLA in healthy donors. Profiled with immunoSEQ multiplex PCR; TCRdb holds only in-frame clones, not every one. In the table there are 130,000 to 150,000 clones, less than 85% of which are singletons. Sequenced input: PBMCs. These receptors were taken from a woman aged 50 to 60 in good health and CMV-seropositive. CDR3s include the opening cysteine and the closing phenylalanine or tryptophan. A D gene is named only where the DNA matches it firmly. Size is omitted from some rows. Given values are once, few, many or a class for expanded clones.

TRBJ1-1 . TRBV27 . CASSLSGPGSAAFF TGTGCCAGCAGTTTATCTGGGCCCGGCTCTGCGGCTTTCTTT
TRBJ2-7 few TRBV4-2 TRBD2 CASSQEGLAGGPWEQYF TGTGCCAGCAGCCAAGAGGGACTAGCGGGGGGGCCTTGGGAGCAGTACTTC
TRBJ1-1 once TRBV29-1 . CSVFGSTIGYTEAFF TGCAGCGTTTTCGGGAGCACCATAGGGTACACTGAAGCTTTCTTT
TRBJ1-5 . TRBV6-1 . CASSLNQPQHF TGTGCCAGCAGTTTAAATCAGCCCCAGCATTTT
TRBJ2-3 . TRBV7-2 . CASSFVADTDTQYF TGTGCCAGCAGCTTCGTAGCGGACACAGATACGCAGTATTTT
TRBJ1-2 . TRBV27 . CASGDEGRGRGYTF TGTGCCAGCGGCGACGAAGGACGGGGTCGGGGCTACACCTTC
TRBJ2-7 . TRBV7-7 . CASSRRTVPSPYEQYF TGTGCTAGCAGCCGTAGAACGGTCCCATCCCCCTACGAGCAGTACTTC
TRBJ1-2 . TRBV27 TRBD1 CASSLAETGGDYGYTF TGTGCCAGCAGTTTAGCCGAGACAGGGGGGGACTATGGCTACACCTTC
TRBJ1-5 once TRBV19 TRBD1 CASATGDDNQPQHF TGTGCCAGTGCTACAGGGGACGATAATCAGCCCCAGCATTTT
TRBJ1-5 few TRBV4-1 TRBD1 CASSQDSGGAGVGYQPQHF TGCGCCAGCAGCCAAGACTCAGGGGGTGCAGGGGTGGGGTATCAGCCCCAGCATTTT
TRBJ2-5 . TRBV7-2 TRBD2 CASSDGTSGARETQYF TGTGCCAGCAGCGACGGGACTAGCGGGGCTCGGGAGACCCAGTACTTC
TRBJ2-3 . TRBV11-2 TRBD2 CASSEGLADTQYF TGTGCCAGCAGCGAAGGACTAGCAGATACGCAGTATTTT
TRBJ1-2 . TRBV2 TRBD1 CASSTGGLYYGYTF TGTGCCAGCAGTACAGGGGGCCTCTACTATGGCTACACCTTC
TRBJ2-1 . TRBV6-4 . CASSDGHYNEQFF TGTGCCAGCAGTGACGGACACTACAATGAGCAGTTCTTC
TRBJ1-2 . TRBV10-3 . CAISSIREGDYGYTF TGTGCCATCAGTTCCATAAGGGAGGGAGACTATGGCTACACCTTC
TRBJ2-5 few TRBV30 . CAWSSQETQYF TGTGCCTGGAGTTCGCAGGAGACCCAGTACTTC
TRBJ1-1 . TRBV9 . CASSGRRAMNTEAFF TGTGCCAGCAGCGGCCGGAGGGCCATGAACACTGAAGCTTTCTTT